This record concerns one T cell receptor beta chain sequence. Per the original data handling: Counts of nucleated cells, estimated from reference gene primer amplification, were obtained. The protocol was immunoSEQ multiplex PCR, while the TCRdb copy is restricted to in-frame clones and leaves out a portion. The V and J calls and clone size come from that table; D and trimming were worked out from the DNA. Among about 250,000 clones listed, roughly 80% were seen once. The source of the sample is a study of blood T cell repertoires in COVID-19. At the level of the study: In each case, the material was cDNA or gDNA derived from T cells, B-cell-depleted T cells, or PBMCs.

Trimming shortened V by 4 bases and J by 2 bases, and 15 bases separated the two germline ends. This CDR3 is 15 amino acids long. Germline V gene sequence: CDR1 SGHRS, CDR2 YFSETQ. Sequencing was carried out using peripheral blood. The rearrangement uses TRBV5-1 and TRBJ2-5; D perhaps matches TRBD2 (6 bases). This clonotype was obtained from a man older than 75 with acute or convalescent COVID-19. The CDR3 reads CASSPTGLGQETQYF. DNA of the CDR3: TGCGCCAGCAGCCCCACGGGACTCGGTCAAGAGACCCAGTACTTC. The full variable domain, rest sourced from reference TRBV5-1 and TRBJ2-5, is KAGVTQTPRYLIKTRGQQVTLSCSPISGHRSVSWYQQTPGQGLQFLFEYFSETQRNKGNFPGRFSGRQFSNSRSEMNVSTLELGDSALYLCASSPTGLGQETQYFGPGTRLLVL.